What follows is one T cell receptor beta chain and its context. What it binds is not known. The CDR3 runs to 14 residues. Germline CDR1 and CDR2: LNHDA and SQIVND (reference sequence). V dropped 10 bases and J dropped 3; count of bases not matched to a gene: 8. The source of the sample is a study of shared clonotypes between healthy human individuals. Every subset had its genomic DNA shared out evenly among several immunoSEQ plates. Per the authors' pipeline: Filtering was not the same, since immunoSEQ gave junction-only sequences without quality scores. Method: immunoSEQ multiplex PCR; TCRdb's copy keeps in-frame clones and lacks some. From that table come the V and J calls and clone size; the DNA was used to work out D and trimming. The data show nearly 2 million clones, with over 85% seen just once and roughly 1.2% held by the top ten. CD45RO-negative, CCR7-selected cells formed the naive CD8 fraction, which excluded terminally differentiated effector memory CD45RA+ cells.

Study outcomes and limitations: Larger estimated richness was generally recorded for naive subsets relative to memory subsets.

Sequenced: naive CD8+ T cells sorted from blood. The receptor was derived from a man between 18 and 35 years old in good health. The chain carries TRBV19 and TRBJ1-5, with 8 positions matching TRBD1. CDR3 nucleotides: TGTGCCACTATGGGACAGGCCTTCAATCAGCCCCAGCATTTT. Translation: CATMGQAFNQPQHF.